What follows are 32 T cell receptor beta chains derived from one specimen sequenced in a study of CD8 T cells in Susac syndrome. RNA amounts of roughly 0.45 to 1 ug underwent reverse transcription with random hexamers. Each CDR3 protein gets one entry after TCRdb re-called the immunoSEQ multiplex PCR reads with MiXCR. The sample includes just over 80,000 distinct CDR3 sequences, around 94% of them seen just once. Material for sequencing was CD8+ T cells from PBMCs. These receptor sequences come from a human donor in good health.

This chain uses TRBV27 with TRBJ2-1; weak D call: TRBD2 (6 bases). This CDR3 spans 15 amino acids. V gave up 2 bases and J gave up 4 bases, with 12 bases separating them. Germline assignment: CDR1 MNHEY and CDR2 SMNVEV (reference sequence). DNA of the CDR3: TGTGCCAGCAGTTTACGGGAGTCGGGGTACAATGAGCAGTTCTTC. Its translation is CASSLRESGYNEQFF.

This chain connects TRBV7-6 to TRBJ2-1, with 16 bases that match TRBD2. In germline, CDR1 is SGHVS, CDR2 FNYEAQ. This CDR3 contains 18 residues. Unmatched junction bases numbered 13, after V lost 4 bases and J lost 10 bases. The CDR3 here is CASSWYPGTSGRAEEQFF. The CDR3 nucleotides read TGTGCCAGCAGCTGGTACCCGGGGACTAGCGGGAGGGCAGAGGAGCAGTTCTTC.

The CDR3 spells CASSSRPASQETQYF. In DNA form, the CDR3 reads TGTGCCAGCAGTTCACGACCCGCTTCCCAAGAGACCCAGTACTTC. The chain is built from TRBV5-6 and TRBJ2-5; D is ambiguous. The CDR3 length is 15 residues. Trimming stripped 5 bases from V and 1 base from J, with 15 bases between. The V gene's germline CDR1 is SGHDT and CDR2 YYEEEE.

The chain uses TRBV9 and TRBJ2-2, with a tentative D call TRBD2 (5 bases). V lost 4 bases to trimming and J lost 8 bases, with 12 bases between them. This CDR3 region has 13 residues. Germline V gene lookup returns CDR1 SGDLS and CDR2 YYNGEE. CDR3 sequence: CASSLYGVGELFF. The CDR3 DNA follows: TGTGCCAGCAGCTTATACGGGGTGGGGGAGCTGTTTTTT.

The chain employs TRBV27 and TRBJ2-4; D is unclear. Between the trimmed V and J ends, which lost 3 bases and 7 bases, there was a span of 4 bases. Germline CDR1 and CDR2: MNHEY and SMNVEV (reference sequence). The CDR3 has 11 residues. The CDR3 DNA reads as TGTGCCAGCAGTTTCGGGAACATTCAGTACTTC. This translates into CASSFGNIQYF.

The J gene is TRBJ2-3, the V gene TRBV6-2 or TRBV6-3; TRBD2 matches at 8 bases. Germline assignment: CDR1 MNHEY and CDR2 SVGEGT. The J segment lost 4 bases and the V segment lost 2 bases, leaving 8 bases of the junction unmatched. The CDR3 has 16 amino acids. CDR3 DNA sequence: TGTGCCAGCAGTTACGGAGAGACTAGCGAGGCAGATACGCAGTATTTT. Its protein product is CASSYGETSEADTQYF.

The chain combines TRBV4-1 with TRBJ2-1; D is perhaps TRBD2 (7 bases). V was shortened by 4 bases and J by 5 bases, with 18 bases between the two germline ends. The V gene's germline CDR1 is MGHRA and CDR2 YSYEKL. This CDR3 comprises 16 residues. CDR3 nucleotides: TGCGCCAGCAGCCCCCCGGGGGCAGCGGGGAACAATGAGCAGTTCTTC. Translating it yields CASSPPGAAGNNEQFF.

The chain employs TRBV20-1 and TRBJ2-7, with D tentatively TRBD1 (5 bases). Germline CDR1 reads DFQATT; CDR2 reads SNEGSKA (reference sequence). The CDR3 has 13 amino acids. The ends were cut back, 1 base at V and 5 bases at J, with 12 bases in the middle. CDR3 coding DNA: TGCAGTGCTAGAGGTTCGGCGGACAACGAGCAGTACTTC. It specifies CSARGSADNEQYF.

The chain links TRBV20-1 to TRBJ2-1; either TRBD1 or TRBD2 may fit D (5 bases each). V lost 1 base, J lost 1 base, and 8 bases lay in between. The CDR3 consists of 14 residues. Germline V gene sequence: CDR1 DFQATT, CDR2 SNEGSKA (reference sequence). This CDR3 is CSARGGVSYNEQFF. As DNA, the CDR3 is TGCAGTGCTAGAGGAGGGGTTTCCTACAATGAGCAGTTCTTC.

The rearrangement uses TRBV20-1 and TRBJ2-5; possibly TRBD2 for D (7 bases). The CDR3 sequence is 16 residues long. CDR1 and CDR2 (germline): DFQATT, SNEGSKA (reference sequence). The V end lost 0 bases, the J end lost 5 bases, and 19 bases lay between the germline ends. The CDR3 loop reads CSARDIGGLPRETQYF. In nucleotides, the CDR3 is TGCAGTGCTAGAGATATCGGGGGGCTCCCAAGGGAGACCCAGTACTTC.

V usage is TRBV30 and J usage is TRBJ1-2; 8 bases line up with TRBD1. The CDR3 sequence is 13 residues long. With V trimmed by 6 bases and J by 8 bases, 11 bases remained unmatched. CDR1 is GTSNPN, CDR2 SVGIG, per germline (reference sequence). The CDR3 region is CACQRTGPYGYTF. The DNA for the CDR3 is TGTGCCTGCCAGAGGACAGGGCCCTACGGCTACACCTTC.

The rearrangement links TRBV20-1 to TRBJ2-4, with D uncertain. Per the germline V gene, CDR1 is DFQATT and CDR2 is SNEGSKA (reference sequence). Trimming pared 3 bases from V and 6 bases from J, leaving 15 bases between. The CDR3 is 14 amino acids. CDR3: CSASVPLIGNIQYF. The CDR3 DNA reads TGCAGTGCTAGCGTCCCCCTAATCGGAAACATTCAGTACTTC.

The chain joins TRBV6-1 to TRBJ2-5; TRBD2 aligns across 7 bases. The CDR3 loop spans 15 amino acids. CDR1 is MNHNS, CDR2 SASEGT, per germline. After removal of 2 bases from V and 2 bases from J, the junction contained 5 bases not matched to a gene. The CDR3, as DNA: TGTGCCAGCAGTGAACTCCGCGGGGGACAAGAGACCCAGTACTTC. Amino acids: CASSELRGGQETQYF.

The chain couples TRBV12-3 or TRBV12-4 to TRBJ2-3; TRBD1 matches at 7 bases. V lost 2 bases to trimming and J lost 1 base; unmatched junction nucleotides: 12. The CDR3 consists of 18 residues. CDR3 sequence reads: CASSLIFWDSERTDTQYF. DNA for the CDR3: TGTGCCAGCAGTTTAATCTTCTGGGACAGCGAGCGCACAGATACGCAGTATTTT.

The rearrangement uses TRBV7-9 and TRBJ2-7; no clear D gene. The germline V gene encodes CDR1 SEHNR and CDR2 FQNEAQ (reference sequence). The germline V and J ends were trimmed by 5 bases and 7 bases, with 12 bases remaining between them. CDR3 length: 12 amino acids. This chain's CDR3 is CASSPTHGEQYV. CDR3 bases: TGTGCCAGCAGCCCCACCCACGGGGAGCAGTACGTC.

The chain employs TRBV7-3 and TRBJ2-6; TRBD2 might be the D (5 bases). CDR3 size: 18 residues. Germline values: CDR1 SGHTA, CDR2 FQGTGA. Trimming cost V 1 base and J 0 bases, with 13 bases left between them. The CDR3 protein is CASSLNRLTSSGANVLTF. CDR3 nucleotides: TGTGCCAGCAGCTTAAATCGGCTTACTAGCTCTGGGGCCAACGTCCTGACTTTC.

The rearrangement uses TRBV7-9 and TRBJ1-1, with D hard to call. The ends were cut back, 1 base at V and 7 bases at J, with 13 bases in the middle. The germline V gene has CDR1 SEHNR and CDR2 FQNEAQ (reference sequence). The CDR3 runs to 14 residues. The CDR3 loop is CASSLEAAAFEAFF. DNA of the CDR3: TGTGCCAGCAGCTTAGAGGCTGCGGCCTTTGAAGCTTTCTTT.

This clonotype has only one observation. The V gene is TRBV19, the J gene TRBJ2-1; no clear D gene. Germline V lookup: CDR1 LNHDA, CDR2 SQIVND (reference sequence). The CDR3 is 14 residues long. V was cut by 1 base and J by 4 bases, with 8 bases left in between. The CDR3 sequence is CASSIVGGYNEQFF. The CDR3 DNA follows: TGTGCCAGTAGTATAGTAGGCGGTTACAATGAGCAGTTCTTC.

This chain joins TRBV10-3 and TRBJ1-1; D is perhaps TRBD1 (6 bases). The CDR3 spans 12 residues. The V gene lost 4 bases and the J gene lost 6 bases, with 9 bases spanning the gap. Germline CDR1 and CDR2: ENHRY and SYGVKD. CDR3 sequence: CAISVAGAEAFF. CDR3 DNA: TGTGCCATCAGTGTTGCAGGGGCTGAAGCTTTCTTT.

The chain joins TRBV9 to TRBJ1-3; D unclear. The CDR3 contains 19 residues. V lost 4 bases, J lost 0 bases, and 23 bases lay in between. Per germline, CDR1 SGDLS and CDR2 YYNGEE. The CDR3 is CASSPHPGVGSPSGNTIYF. DNA of the CDR3: TGTGCCAGCAGCCCTCATCCCGGGGTAGGGTCCCCCTCTGGAAACACCATATATTTT.

This clonotype was recorded a few times. The chain uses TRBV24-1 and TRBJ2-6; 12 bases fit TRBD2. J gave up 1 base and V 4 bases, and 7 bases lay outside the gene matches. The CDR3 sequence is 19 residues long. CDR1 is KGHDR and CDR2 is SFDVKD in the germline V gene. This chain's CDR3 is CATSDRKLAGGSGANVLTF. DNA of the CDR3: TGTGCCACCAGTGACCGCAAACTAGCGGGAGGATCTGGGGCCAACGTCCTGACTTTC.

Comments on this clonotype: At one end, the junction sequence differs from germline, possibly due to a read error. The V call is TRBV29-1, the J call TRBJ2-1; D possibly corresponds to TRBD2 (5 bases). The CDR3 length is 14 residues. CDR1 SQVTM and CDR2 ANQGSEA come from the germline V gene. CDR3 nucleotides: TGCAGCGTGGAAGCGGAAGTAACCTACAATGAGCAGTTCTTC. Protein sequence: CSVEAEVTYNEQFF.

The chain carries TRBV28 and TRBJ2-7; no definite D call. The CDR3 has 11 residues. The V gene's germline CDR1 is MDHEN and CDR2 SYDVKM. Trimming cost V 3 bases and J 0 bases, with 0 bases left between them. In DNA, the CDR3 is TGTGCCAGCAGTTTCTCCTACGAGCAGTACTTC. Amino acid sequence: CASSFSYEQYF.

In DNA form, the CDR3 reads TGCAGTGCTGTACTCATAGCGGGAGCGACAGATACGCAGTATTTT. Residues: CSAVLIAGATDTQYF. V usage is TRBV20-1 and J usage is TRBJ2-3; TRBD2 matches 9 bases. From germline, CDR1 is DFQATT and CDR2 SNEGSKA (reference sequence). The CDR3 has 15 amino acids. The trim removed 5 bases at V and 3 bases at J, leaving 9 bases unmatched.

This chain joins TRBV7-8 and TRBJ1-5, with a weak D call TRBD1 (5 bases). This CDR3 region has 19 residues. Germline CDR1 reads SGHVS; CDR2 reads FQNEAQ. Trimming stripped 3 bases from V and 4 bases from J, with 25 bases between. Written as DNA, the CDR3 is TGTGCCAGCAGCTTGTACACAGAGAGTAGAACAGGAGAGAATCAGCCCCAGCATTTT. It encodes CASSLYTESRTGENQPQHF. Full variable domain (remainder filled in from reference TRBV7-8 and TRBJ1-5): GAGVSQSPRYKVAKRGQDVALRCDPISGHVSLFWYQQALGQGPEFLTYFQNEAQLDKSGLPSDRFFAERPEGSVSTLKIQRTQQEDSAVYLCASSLYTESRTGENQPQHFGDGTRLSIL.

This sequence joins TRBV4-1 and TRBJ2-1; D unclear. Trimming shortened V by 8 bases and J by 4 bases, and 6 bases separated the two germline ends. Germline V gene sequence: CDR1 MGHRA, CDR2 YSYEKL. The CDR3 length is 11 residues. The CDR3 sequence is CASRSYNEQFF. As DNA, the CDR3 is TGCGCCAGCCGAAGTTACAATGAGCAGTTCTTC.

V gene TRBV20-1 combines with J gene TRBJ2-1; 7 bases map to TRBD2. The CDR3 is 16 residues long. Per germline, CDR1 DFQATT and CDR2 SNEGSKA (reference sequence). V was clipped by 5 bases and J by 9 bases; unmatched bases: 19. CDR3 region: CSADGEDYRGGVEQFF. The CDR3 DNA reads as TGCAGTGCTGATGGAGAGGACTATCGGGGAGGGGTTGAGCAGTTCTTC.

The rearrangement uses TRBV7-8 and TRBJ1-5, with D possibly TRBD1 on 6 matching bases. Germline V gives CDR1 SGHVS, CDR2 FQNEAQ. V lost 1 base to trimming and J lost 4 bases, with 14 bases between them. The CDR3 loop spans 16 amino acids. The CDR3 sequence: CASSLVQGTVNQPQHF. Written as DNA, the CDR3 is TGTGCCAGCAGCTTAGTGCAGGGGACGGTAAATCAGCCCCAGCATTTT.

The chain carries TRBV29-1 and TRBJ1-1; possibly TRBD1 for D (5 bases). Per the germline V gene, CDR1 is SQVTM and CDR2 is ANQGSEA. Trimming took off 7 bases at V and 4 bases at J, with 10 bases between the two ends. The CDR3 is 11 residues long. The CDR3 reads CSARETTEAFF. The DNA of the CDR3 is TGCAGCGCCAGGGAGACCACTGAAGCTTTCTTT.

The chain recombines TRBV9 with TRBJ2-2, with a tentative D call TRBD1 (6 bases). Per the germline V gene, CDR1 is SGDLS and CDR2 is YYNGEE. This CDR3 has 16 residues. Trimming took 1 base from V and 2 from J, leaving 12 bases between them. CDR3 in amino acids: CASSVPWGRNTGELFF. The DNA of the CDR3 is TGTGCCAGCAGCGTACCCTGGGGGCGCAACACCGGGGAGCTGTTTTTT.

V usage is TRBV9 and J usage is TRBJ2-1; 12 bases are shared with TRBD2. The CDR3 length is 15 residues. V lost 2 bases to trimming and J lost 8 bases; unmatched junction nucleotides: 5. In germline, CDR1 is SGDLS, CDR2 YYNGEE. The CDR3 DNA follows: TGTGCCAGCAGCGTGAGACTAGCGGGAGTTGATGAGCAGTTCTTC. This codes for CASSVRLAGVDEQFF.

The chain recombines TRBV12-3 or TRBV12-4 with TRBJ2-1; D possibly corresponds to TRBD2 (6 bases). This CDR3 has 12 amino acids. The ends were cut back, 8 bases at V and 4 bases at J, with 9 bases in the middle. CDR3 sequence: CASQRGYNEQFF. The CDR3 region has the DNA TGTGCCAGCCAACGGGGGTACAATGAGCAGTTCTTC.